The source of this T cell receptor beta chain is a study of T-cell reconstitution after alpha-beta-depleted transplantation in children. This clonotype was seen repeatedly, ten times or more. Construction of the TCRbeta library involved unique molecular identifiers. TCRdb re-called the PCR reads with MiXCR, one entry per CDR3 protein. The table shows more than 85,000 distinct CDR3 sequences, with under 13% occurring only once. The germline V and J ends were trimmed by 2 bases and 8 bases, with 3 bases remaining between them. The CDR3 has 11 residues. Germline V CDR1 and CDR2: MNHEY, SVGAGI. Sequenced material: PBMCs from the stem cell graft donor, taken from the stem cell graft. The origin of this receptor is a human donor who donated a stem cell graft to a child with acute lymphoblastic leukemia. The V call is TRBV6-5, the J call TRBJ2-2; no reliable D call. The CDR3 spells CASSYQGELFF. The CDR3 DNA sequence: TGTGCCAGCAGTTACCAGGGGGAGCTGTTTTTT.